One and the same sample provided the 12 T cell receptor beta chains below, sequenced in a study of graft-versus-host responses after intestinal transplantation. Some clones are missing from TCRdb's copy, which holds only in-frame ones; the method was immunoSEQ multiplex PCR. The table shows some 39,000 clones, with approximately 95% occurring only once. For these receptors, no antigen is known. Material: unstimulated CD8+ T cells sorted from spleen or lymph node cells, obtained before transplant. The receptors come from a human donor who was the organ donor for an intestinal transplant.

The V and J genes are TRBV27 and TRBJ2-4, with 7 nucleotides matching TRBD1. J was trimmed by 3 bases and V by 6 bases; bases with no gene match: 14. The CDR3 is 17 residues long. From germline, CDR1 is MNHEY and CDR2 SMNVEV (reference sequence). The CDR3 DNA sequence: TGTGCCAGCAGCCCAGAAATGAGGACAGGATTCAAAAACATTCAGTACTTC. It yields the protein CASSPEMRTGFKNIQYF.

The gene calls are TRBV7-3 and TRBJ1-1; D remains unclear. V lost 2 bases and J 0 bases, leaving 4 bases between the germline ends. The CDR3 runs to 13 residues. The germline gives CDR1 SGHTA, CDR2 FQGTGA. Written as DNA, the CDR3 is TGTGCCAGCAGCTTAGACCTGAACACTGAAGCTTTCTTT. Translating it yields CASSLDLNTEAFF. Based on the CDR3 plus reference TRBV7-3 and TRBJ1-1, the full variable domain is GAGVSQTPSNKVTEKGKYVELRCDPISGHTALYWYRQSLGQGPEFLIYFQGTGAADDSGLPNDRFFAVRPEGSVSTLKIQRTERGDSAVYLCASSLDLNTEAFFGQGTRLTVV.

V gene TRBV4-3 combines with J gene TRBJ2-7; no reliable D call. The V end lost 1 base, the J end lost 3 bases, and 7 bases lay between the germline ends. The CDR3 sequence is 13 residues long. Germline values: CDR1 LGHNA, CDR2 YSLEER. CDR3 DNA sequence: TGCGCCAGCAGCCAAGCGGCTTACTACGAGCAGTACTTC. It codes for CASSQAAYYEQYF.

Comment on this clone: One end of the junction varies from germline; a read error may be responsible. The sample has other DNA sequences that encode this CDR3 too. This sequence joins TRBV9 and TRBJ2-1; D tentatively fits TRBD1 or TRBD2 (6 bases each). The CDR3 is 16 amino acids. Germline CDR1 SGDLS, CDR2 YYNGEE. CDR3 residues: CASSVVSGAVYNEQFF. The CDR3 DNA follows: TGTGCTAGCAGCGTAGTGTCGGGGGCGGTTTACAATGAGCAGTTCTTC.

V gene TRBV7-6 combines with J gene TRBJ2-5; D might be TRBD2 (6 bases). The better agreement between TRBJ2-7 and the DNA end casts doubt on the J call. The CDR3 runs 13 residues. The germline CDR1 and CDR2 sequences are SGHVS and FNYEAQ. CDR3 DNA sequence: TGTGCCAGCAGCTTAGGGGGGGAATACGAGCAGTACTTC. Translating gives CASSLGGEYEQYF.

This rearrangement joins TRBV5-8 to TRBJ1-2, with D possibly being TRBD1 (5 bases). The CDR3 sequence is 16 residues long. V lost 1 base, J lost 1 base, and 14 bases lay in between. From germline, CDR1 is SGHTS and CDR2 YDEGEE. The CDR3 loop reads CASSLPTGLLNYGYTF. CDR3 nucleotide sequence: TGTGCCAGCAGCTTGCCAACAGGCCTCCTTAACTATGGCTACACCTTC.

The chain links TRBV6-5 to TRBJ2-5; D is uncertain. There are 13 residues in the CDR3. Trimming shortened V by 0 bases and J by 2 bases, and 4 bases separated the two germline ends. CDR1 and CDR2 (germline): MNHEY, SVGAGI. CDR3: CASSYSVQETQYF. CDR3 DNA sequence: TGTGCCAGCAGTTACTCGGTGCAAGAGACCCAGTACTTC.

This clone was detected only once. CDR3 protein: CAWSGSYEQYF. The CDR3 DNA follows: TGTGCCTGGAGCGGCTCCTACGAGCAGTACTTC. The chain links TRBV30 to TRBJ2-7; D not certain. Germline CDR1 and CDR2: GTSNPN and SVGIG (reference sequence). The CDR3 is made up of 11 amino acids. V lost 3 bases and J lost 0, with 3 bases in between.

The chain joins TRBV7-9 to TRBJ2-7; D is ambiguous. V lost 3 bases, J lost 4 bases, and 10 bases lay in between. This CDR3 is 13 amino acids long. Germline V lookup: CDR1 SEHNR, CDR2 FQNEAQ (reference sequence). In DNA, the CDR3 is TGTGCCAGCAGCTTGGCAGGTCTTTACGAGCAGTACTTC. This sequence encodes CASSLAGLYEQYF. The entire variable domain, with the rest obtained from reference TRBV7-9 and TRBJ2-7, is as follows: DTGVSQNPRHKITKRGQNVTFRCDPISEHNRLYWYRQTLGQGPEFLTYFQNEAQLEKSRLLSDRFSAERPKGSFSTLEIQRTEQGDSAMYLCASSLAGLYEQYFGPGTRLTVT.

Remarks on this clone: Its ends do not fully match the called genes, so a read error is possible. This chain uses TRBV5-8 with TRBJ2-7, with D unresolved. There are 15 residues in the CDR3. Per germline, CDR1 SGHTS and CDR2 YDEGEE. The CDR3 reads CACSLGNLPIYEQYF. The CDR3 bases are TGTGCCTGCAGCTTGGGAAACCTGCCGATCTACGAGCAGTACTTC.

This clone was counted once. The chain recombines TRBV4-2 with TRBJ1-4, with TRBD1 identical over 10 bases. Germline V CDR1 and CDR2: LGHNA, YNFKEQ. The CDR3 runs to 17 residues. The V segment lost 4 bases and the J segment 5 bases; nucleotides outside the gene matches: 10. The CDR3 sequence is CASSRGDRGRSNEKLFF. Here the CDR3 DNA reads TGTGCCAGCAGCCGCGGGGACAGGGGTCGGAGCAATGAAAAACTGTTTTTT.

This chain connects TRBV6-5 to TRBJ2-2; perhaps D is TRBD1 or TRBD2 (6 bases each). Germline CDR1 is MNHEY and CDR2 is SVGAGI. V gave up 3 bases and J gave up 6 bases, with 14 bases separating them. This CDR3 contains 15 residues. Written as DNA, the CDR3 is TGTGCCAGCAGTTATTGGGGGGCGAAAGCCGGGGAGCTGTTTTTT. It translates to CASSYWGAKAGELFF.